This TCR beta chain was recovered during a study of siplizumab effects on memory and regulatory T cells. Study conclusions and caveats: The alloresponse seemed to draw substantially on naive T cells, which appeared more diverse than memory cells.

The CDR3 loop spans 14 amino acids. The V segment lost 6 bases and the J segment 0 bases; nucleotides outside the gene matches: 4. The germline V gene has CDR1 LNHDA and CDR2 SQIVND (reference sequence). Remarks on this clone: Antigen: not known.

The assay was immunoSEQ multiplex PCR, and TCRdb's table has in-frame clones only and misses some. The sample has some 73,000 clones; 93% are singletons. Sequencing was carried out using CD8+ T cells sorted from blood. The source of this sequence is a human donor in good health. The chain carries TRBV19 and TRBJ1-1, with 7 bases identical to TRBD1. This chain's CDR3 is CASREGQLNTEAFF. CDR3 sequence (DNA): TGTGCCAGTAGGGAGGGACAGCTGAACACTGAAGCTTTCTTT.